In this sample, the clone carrying this T cell receptor beta chain turned up a few times. This specimen belongs to a study of blood T cells in healthy people across ages. The authors ran a second PCR of roughly 6 to 12 cycles using a sample-barcoded 5' primer and a J-beta primer mix. TCRdb used MiXCR to reprocess the 5' RACE reads, holding one entry per CDR3 protein. Among roughly 680,000 distinct CDR3 sequences listed, around 21% were seen once. Trimming took off 3 bases at V and 7 bases at J, with 5 bases between the two ends. Germline CDR1 and CDR2: KGHDR and SFDVKD. The CDR3 is made up of 11 amino acids.

The TCR comes from a man aged 70-80 years in good health. Sequenced sample: blood. This chain joins TRBV24-1 and TRBJ1-2; a possible D gene is TRBD1 (5 bases). The CDR3 region has the DNA TGTGCCACCAGTGATGGGGCTGGCTACACCTTC. Protein product: CATSDGAGYTF.